These 18 T cell receptor beta chains originate from one sample sequenced in a study of T cell repertoires in cytomegalovirus infection. Their antigens are not known. One entry per CDR3 protein results from TCRdb running MiXCR on the reads. The sample holds a few hundred thousand distinct CDR3 sequences, under 45% seen once. Sequencing used cultured PBMCs, obtained from culture after CMV antigen stimulation. The receptors derive from a human donor in good health (CMV status not recorded). Some clones in this sample may be carry-over from other donors' samples.

CDR3 loop: CASSQGVGNTDTQYF. CDR3 nucleotide sequence: TGTGCCAGCAGCCAAGGGGTCGGAAACACAGATACGCAGTATTTT. V is TRBV3-1 and J is TRBJ2-3; D gene unclear. Germline CDR1 is LGHDT and CDR2 is YNNKEL (reference sequence). Trimming removed 1 base at V and 2 bases at J, with 10 bases between. This CDR3 is 15 amino acids long.

V usage is TRBV2 and J usage is TRBJ2-3; 11 bases are shared with TRBD2. Germline V gene data show CDR1 as SNHLY and CDR2 as FYNNEI. J lost 1 base, V lost 10 bases, and 19 bases had no gene match. The CDR3 consists of 19 residues. The CDR3 DNA reads TGTGCCACCACGCCGGGCTATAGCGGGAGGGCCCGGGGCACAGATACGCAGTATTTT. Amino acids: CATTPGYSGRARGTDTQYF.

The V call is TRBV4-1, the J call TRBJ1-1; no definite D call. Germline V gene data show CDR1 as MGHRA and CDR2 as YSYEKL. V was trimmed by 1 base and J by 10 bases, leaving 13 bases between them. The CDR3 consists of 13 residues. CDR3 in DNA: TGCGCCAGCAGCCAAGTTTCAGGTTCCGGAGCTTTCTTT. Its translation: CASSQVSGSGAFF.

V gene TRBV25-1 combines with J gene TRBJ2-7; D remains ambiguous. With 1 base removed from V and 6 bases from J, the gap between germline ends came to 7 bases. Germline V lookup: CDR1 MGHDK, CDR2 SYGVNS. The CDR3 extends over 12 amino acids. The CDR3 sequence: CASSESWGEQYF. The CDR3 coding sequence is TGTGCCAGCAGTGAATCCTGGGGCGAGCAGTACTTC.

This clonotype was counted once. The chain combines TRBV11-2 with TRBJ2-5; 9 bases match TRBD1. Germline V gene sequence: CDR1 SGHAT, CDR2 FQNNGV. CDR3 size: 16 residues. With V trimmed by 1 base and J by 5 bases, 8 bases remained unmatched. The CDR3, as DNA: TGTGCCAGCAGCTTAGGGGACAGGGACCTCCGGGAGACCCAGTACTTC. Residues: CASSLGDRDLRETQYF.

This clonotype was seen at least ten times. The genes are TRBV7-2 and TRBJ1-4; D not certain. V shed 5 bases and J shed 10 bases, with 20 bases lying between them. In germline, CDR1 is SGHTA, CDR2 FQGNSA. The CDR3 runs 15 residues. The CDR3 DNA sequence: TGTGCCAGCAGCCTAGGGCAGGCCAGTAGTGTAAAACTGTTTTTT. Protein sequence: CASSLGQASSVKLFF.

CDR3: CASSLVGTSGSHEQYF. The CDR3 nucleotides read TGTGCCAGCAGCTTAGTCGGGACTAGCGGGAGTCACGAGCAGTACTTC. The chain employs TRBV7-2 and TRBJ2-7; 14 bases map to TRBD2. V shed 1 base and J 5 bases; nucleotides not matched to a gene: 4. The CDR3 covers 16 residues. Looked up from germline, CDR1 is SGHTA and CDR2 is FQGNSA.

The table lists this clonotype with a count of one. The chain links TRBV7-6 to TRBJ2-7; 9 nucleotides agree with TRBD2. CDR3 length equals 15 residues. In germline, CDR1 is SGHVS, CDR2 FNYEAQ. V shed 7 bases and J 5 bases; nucleotides not matched to a gene: 12. Written as DNA, the CDR3 is TGTGCCAGCACCCCGGGAGCGGGGGGCCGTAACGAGCAGTACTTC. It specifies CASTPGAGGRNEQYF.

This clonotype was seen only a few times. DNA for the CDR3: TGTGCCAGCAGGCGGACATCAATTACTCAGCCCCAGCATTTT. This codes for CASRRTSITQPQHF. The chain combines TRBV5-8 with TRBJ1-5, with a tentative D call TRBD1 (5 bases). Trimming took off 5 bases at V and 6 bases at J, with 15 bases between the two ends. Germline-derived CDR1 and CDR2 are SGHTS and YDEGEE. This CDR3 contains 14 residues.

This rearrangement joins TRBV20-1 to TRBJ1-6; unclear D gene. The CDR3 sequence is 14 residues long. V was cut by 6 bases and J by 9 bases, with 18 bases left in between. Germline CDR1 is DFQATT and CDR2 is SNEGSKA (reference sequence). The CDR3 region has the DNA TGCAGTGCCCTCGGACCGAGCGAGGGTTCACCCCTCCACTTT. This codes for CSALGPSEGSPLHF.

The table lists this clonotype with many counts. Here the CDR3 DNA reads TGTGCCAGCACCCTTTACGGGGGGGTGAGCTCCTACGAGCAGTACTTC. Encoded protein: CASTLYGGVSSYEQYF. The chain links TRBV7-2 to TRBJ2-7; TRBD2 matches 8 bases. The CDR3 is 16 amino acids. The junction had 11 bases not matched to a gene; V was cut back by 7 bases and J by 0 bases. Germline loops: CDR1 SGHTA, CDR2 FQGNSA.

The V gene is TRBV6-6, the J gene TRBJ2-3; perhaps TRBD2 as D (5 bases). Per the germline V gene, CDR1 is MNHNY and CDR2 is SVGAGI (reference sequence). This CDR3 has 16 amino acids. Trimming took off 6 bases at V and 2 bases at J, with 18 bases between the two ends. The CDR3: CASSSWGAGSTDTQYF. CDR3 nucleotide sequence: TGTGCCAGCAGCTCATGGGGAGCCGGGTCCACAGATACGCAGTATTTT.

The chain employs TRBV6-2 or TRBV6-3 and TRBJ1-5; D gene unclear. The CDR3 consists of 12 residues. CDR1 is MNHEY, CDR2 SVGEGT, per germline. Trimming took 0 bases from V and 16 from J, leaving 13 bases between them. The CDR3 DNA reads as TGTGCCAGCAGTTACTCGACACGGGCCATACATTTT. Protein: CASSYSTRAIHF.

V is TRBV5-4 and J is TRBJ2-1; no reliable D call. Germline loops: CDR1 SGHNT, CDR2 YYREEE (reference sequence). The CDR3 sequence is 14 residues long. V lost 0 bases, J lost 9 bases, and 13 bases lay in between. DNA for the CDR3: TGTGCCAGCAGCTTGGCGGTGACACACACTGAGCAGTTCTTC. Protein: CASSLAVTHTEQFF.

This clonotype was found a few times. This chain joins TRBV29-1 and TRBJ2-1, with TRBD2 identical over 9 bases. Germline loops: CDR1 SQVTM, CDR2 ANQGSEA. The V gene end was trimmed by 7 bases and the J gene end by 1 base; junction bases not matched to a gene: 11. The CDR3 covers 16 residues. The CDR3 loop is CSGRTWLAGSYNEQFF. The CDR3 coding sequence is TGCAGCGGCCGCACGTGGCTAGCGGGGTCCTACAATGAGCAGTTCTTC.

This chain links TRBV20-1 with TRBJ2-4; D is unresolved. V was shortened by 5 bases and J by 0 bases, with 17 bases between the two germline ends. The CDR3 is made up of 16 amino acids. The germline gives CDR1 DFQATT, CDR2 SNEGSKA (reference sequence). The CDR3 loop is CSALPADRLAKNIQYF. For the CDR3, the DNA is TGCAGTGCTTTGCCCGCGGACCGCTTAGCCAAAAACATTCAGTACTTC.

This rearrangement joins TRBV4-3 to TRBJ2-1, with TRBD2 identical over 9 bases. The CDR3 covers 17 residues. From germline, CDR1 is LGHNA and CDR2 YSLEER. Trimming cost V 1 base and J 7 bases; bases outside gene matches: 11. CDR3 coding DNA: TGCGCCAGCAGCCAAGTAAACCTAGCGGGATTGTTGAATGAGCAGTTCTTC. This gives the protein CASSQVNLAGLLNEQFF.

The chain employs TRBV2 and TRBJ2-7; 8 bases line up with TRBD2. V shed 3 bases and J 1 base; nucleotides not matched to a gene: 8. Germline V gene lookup returns CDR1 SNHLY and CDR2 FYNNEI. The CDR3 contains 16 residues. The CDR3 sequence: CASSERTSGFSYEQYF. Written as DNA, the CDR3 is TGTGCCAGCAGTGAGAGAACTAGCGGTTTTTCCTACGAGCAGTACTTC.